Shown below are 17 T cell receptor beta chains from a single sample sequenced in a study of blood T cells in healthy people across ages. Alongside a J-beta primer mix, a sample-barcoded 5' primer served in a second PCR lasting roughly 7 to 11 cycles. TCRdb analysed the 5' RACE reads with MiXCR anew, one entry per CDR3 protein. The profile shows 1 million to 1.2 million distinct CDR3 sequences, roughly two fifths of them singletons. Source material: blood. These receptors originate from a man between 18 and 29 years old in good health.

This rearrangement joins TRBV5-1 to TRBJ2-2; the match to TRBD2 covers 8 bases. In germline, CDR1 is SGHRS, CDR2 YFSETQ. V lost 4 bases to trimming and J lost 4 bases; unmatched junction nucleotides: 6. CDR3 length: 15 residues. The CDR3 DNA reads TGCGCCAGCAGCAGCGGGGGCAGTAGCACCGGGGAGCTGTTTTTT. Translating it yields CASSSGGSSTGELFF.

This chain joins TRBV7-9 and TRBJ1-4; D possibly corresponds to TRBD1 (5 bases). Trimming removed 5 bases at V and 11 bases at J, with 21 bases between. Germline loops: CDR1 SEHNR, CDR2 FQNEAQ (reference sequence). The CDR3 is made up of 15 amino acids. CDR3 in amino acids: CASSPDSEGFGKLFF. The DNA of the CDR3 is TGTGCCAGCAGCCCCGACTCAGAGGGGTTTGGGAAACTGTTTTTT.

On this clonotype itself: At one of its ends the junction is not consistent with the germline gene, which may arise from a read error. The J gene is TRBJ2-3, the V gene TRBV6-2 or TRBV6-3, with D possibly matching TRBD1 (5 bases). Germline V CDR1 and CDR2: MNHEY, SVGEGT. This CDR3 spans 15 amino acids. The CDR3 DNA sequence: TGTGCCGGCAGTCAAAGACCCCCAGGGACAGATACGCAGTATTTT. Encoded protein: CAGSQRPPGTDTQYF.

The chain uses TRBV10-3 and TRBJ1-4; a possible D gene is TRBD1 (6 bases). Per germline, CDR1 ENHRY and CDR2 SYGVKD. V was shortened by 3 bases and J by 4 bases, with 12 bases between the two germline ends. There are 15 residues in the CDR3. The CDR3 sequence: CAISDHQGINEKLFF. The CDR3 bases are TGTGCCATCAGTGACCACCAGGGGATTAATGAAAAACTGTTTTTT.

This chain joins TRBV25-1 and TRBJ2-3, with D perhaps TRBD2 (5 bases). The germline CDR1 and CDR2 sequences are MGHDK and SYGVNS. V dropped 2 bases and J dropped 4 bases, with 10 bases sitting between them. The CDR3 length is 14 residues. The CDR3 is CASSEDVGADTQYF. CDR3 sequence (DNA): TGTGCCAGCAGTGAAGACGTGGGAGCAGATACGCAGTATTTT.

This clonotype was observed a handful of times. V and J are TRBV6-2 or TRBV6-3 and TRBJ2-4, with a tentative D call TRBD2 (6 bases). Trimming stripped 8 bases from V and 6 bases from J, with 11 bases between. CDR3 size: 12 residues. CDR1 is MNHEY and CDR2 is SVGEGT in the germline V gene. DNA for the CDR3: TGTGCCAGCGAGGGAGGATCAAACATTCAGTACTTC. Translation gives CASEGGSNIQYF.

This clonotype has a count of ten or more. The chain employs TRBV10-3 and TRBJ2-3; unclear D gene. The CDR3 length is 11 residues. The V and J ends lost 8 bases and 3 bases respectively, with 6 bases between them. Germline V CDR1 and CDR2: ENHRY, SYGVKD. The CDR3, as DNA: TGTGCCATCCTGGGGACAGATACGCAGTATTTT. Translation: CAILGTDTQYF.

This clonotype was counted a few times. The chain carries TRBV5-1 and TRBJ1-4, with 9 bases lining up with TRBD1. Germline V lookup: CDR1 SGHRS, CDR2 YFSETQ. V dropped 2 bases and J dropped 10; count of bases not matched to a gene: 9. CDR3 length equals 15 residues. CDR3 DNA sequence: TGCGCCAGCAGCTTTCTGCCGGGACAGGGTGGAAAACTGTTTTTT. It yields the protein CASSFLPGQGGKLFF.

Only a few counts were recorded for this clonotype. The CDR3: CASMAGYSPRKSGYTF. The CDR3 DNA is TGCGCCAGCATGGCGGGATATTCCCCTCGTAAGTCTGGCTACACCTTC. V and J are TRBV5-1 and TRBJ1-2, with D uncertain. The CDR3 covers 16 residues. Trimming left V 6 bases short and J 7 bases short, with 25 bases between. Per the germline V gene, CDR1 is SGHRS and CDR2 is YFSETQ.

The chain has TRBV29-1 and TRBJ2-2; D perhaps matches TRBD1 (6 bases). Germline loops: CDR1 SQVTM, CDR2 ANQGSEA. The CDR3 sequence is 17 residues long. V lost 5 bases to trimming and J lost 1 base, with 20 bases between them. This chain's CDR3 is CSVNRRDTGVNTGELFF. DNA of the CDR3: TGCAGCGTTAACCGCCGGGACACCGGCGTGAACACCGGGGAGCTGTTTTTT.

This clonotype was counted once. The J gene is TRBJ2-5, the V gene TRBV10-3; D unresolved. This CDR3 is 11 amino acids long. Trimming removed 4 bases at V and 5 bases at J, with 5 bases between. CDR1 and CDR2 (germline): ENHRY, SYGVKD. The CDR3 loop reads CAISANETQYF. The CDR3 DNA reads TGTGCCATCAGTGCGAATGAGACCCAGTACTTC.

The J gene is TRBJ2-7, the V gene TRBV6-6; the D is unclear. There are 15 residues in the CDR3. Germline CDR1 is MNHNY and CDR2 is SVGAGI (reference sequence). The V end lost 5 bases, the J end lost 2 bases, and 16 bases lay between the germline ends. The CDR3: CASSHDGPRTYEQYF. DNA for the CDR3: TGTGCCAGCAGTCACGACGGACCGAGAACCTACGAGCAGTACTTC.

The V call is TRBV6-2 or TRBV6-3, the J call TRBJ1-1, with D maybe TRBD1 (5 bases). The CDR3 is 16 amino acids. V lost 6 bases, J lost 0 bases, and 17 bases lay in between. Germline loops: CDR1 MNHEY, CDR2 SVGEGT. The CDR3 DNA is TGTGCCAGCAGACGGCCGGGGCCCCCCATGAACACTGAAGCTTTCTTT. The encoded protein is CASRRPGPPMNTEAFF.

This clonotype occurred a few times. The rearrangement links TRBV9 to TRBJ2-1; 9 bases align to TRBD1. The CDR3 is 15 amino acids. Unmatched junction bases numbered 6, after V lost 3 bases and J lost 5 bases. Germline-derived CDR1 and CDR2 are SGDLS and YYNGEE. The CDR3 loop is CASSGQGGWDNEQFF. The CDR3, as DNA: TGTGCCAGCAGCGGACAGGGGGGATGGGACAATGAGCAGTTCTTC.

This clonotype has only a few counts. The V and J genes are TRBV25-1 and TRBJ2-7; D remains unclear. Germline V gene sequence: CDR1 MGHDK, CDR2 SYGVNS. The CDR3 runs 14 residues. Trimming left V 6 bases short and J 2 bases short, with 14 bases between. The CDR3 is CASRNNVWTYEQYF. The CDR3 nucleotides read TGTGCCAGCAGGAATAACGTGTGGACCTACGAGCAGTACTTC.

This rearrangement joins TRBV5-6 to TRBJ1-2, with D hard to call. V was cut by 10 bases and J by 4 bases, with 29 bases left in between. This CDR3 has 17 residues. Germline V CDR1 and CDR2: SGHDT, YYEEEE. The CDR3 DNA is TGTGCCGTAGGGCACCTCTCACCGGGTCATCTTTCCTATGGCTACACCTTC. Amino acids: CAVGHLSPGHLSYGYTF.

The rearrangement links TRBV6-5 to TRBJ1-3, with D perhaps TRBD1 (6 bases). This CDR3 region has 16 residues. Per germline, CDR1 MNHEY and CDR2 SVGAGI. The V gene lost 5 bases and the J gene lost 0 bases, with 14 bases spanning the gap. The CDR3 sequence: CASSKDSLYSGNTIYF. CDR3 DNA sequence: TGTGCCAGCAGTAAGGACAGCTTATACTCTGGAAACACCATATATTTT.